Presented here are 22 T cell receptor beta chains from one specimen sequenced in a study of blood T cell repertoires in COVID-19. Sequencing was performed with immunoSEQ multiplex PCR; in TCRdb, only in-frame clones are kept and a portion is missing. The sample shows about 240,000 clones, about 86% of them seen only once. The sequenced sample consisted of peripheral blood. The source is a woman between 50 and 59 years old with COVID-19, enrolled during active disease.

J is TRBJ2-3 and V is TRBV28; 7 bases are shared with TRBD2. Germline CDR1 and CDR2: MDHEN and SYDVKM. The J segment lost 3 bases and the V segment lost 6 bases, leaving 12 bases of the junction unmatched. The CDR3 extends over 16 amino acids. CDR3 loop: CASRPAGRGDTDTQYF. The DNA for the CDR3 is TGTGCCAGCAGACCCGCGGGCCGGGGGGATACAGATACGCAGTATTTT.

V is TRBV6-5 and J is TRBJ1-6, with 9 bases matching TRBD1. V was clipped by 9 bases and J by 5 bases; unmatched bases: 5. The CDR3 contains 14 residues. The germline CDR1 and CDR2 sequences are MNHEY and SVGAGI. This chain's CDR3 is CASGDRGDNSPLHF. CDR3 coding DNA: TGTGCCAGTGGAGACAGGGGGGATAATTCACCCCTCCACTTT.

The V and J genes are TRBV19 and TRBJ1-1; D is unclear. CDR1 LNHDA and CDR2 SQIVND come from the germline V gene (reference sequence). There are 13 residues in the CDR3. V was pared by 5 bases and J by 1 base, with 8 bases between. The CDR3 spells CASSVTSNTEAFF. CDR3 sequence (DNA): TGTGCCAGTAGTGTTACATCGAACACTGAAGCTTTCTTT.

The chain uses TRBV4-1 and TRBJ1-4, with TRBD1 as a possible D gene (6 bases). Between the trimmed V and J ends, which lost 4 bases and 11 bases, there was a span of 14 bases. The germline CDR1 and CDR2 sequences are MGHRA and YSYEKL. This CDR3 is built from 13 residues. The CDR3 coding sequence is TGCGCCAGCAGCCCACCGACAGGCCCCAAACTGTTTTTT. This sequence encodes CASSPPTGPKLFF.

This rearrangement joins TRBV11-2 to TRBJ2-7; 9 bases agree with TRBD1. The germline gives CDR1 SGHAT, CDR2 FQNNGV. With V trimmed by 1 base and J by 9 bases, 10 bases remained unmatched. This CDR3 has 15 residues. In nucleotides, the CDR3 is TGTGCCAGCAGCTTAGGGGACAGGGCTCTACCCCGGCAGTACTTC. Translated, it gives CASSLGDRALPRQYF. The entire variable domain, with the rest obtained from reference TRBV11-2 and TRBJ2-7, is as follows: EAGVAQSPRYKIIEKRQSVAFWCNPISGHATLYWYQQILGQGPKLLIQFQNNGVVDDSQLPKDRFSAERLKGVDSTLKIQPAKLEDSAVYLCASSLGDRALPRQYFGPGTRLTVT.

This sequence joins TRBV12-5 and TRBJ2-1, with 15 bases lining up with TRBD2. The CDR3 is 19 residues long. Trimming cost V 4 bases and J 0 bases; bases outside gene matches: 7. Germline assignment: CDR1 LGHNT and CDR2 FRNRAP. Here the CDR3 reads CASGSGTSGGPSSYNEQFF. The CDR3 coding sequence is TGTGCTAGTGGTTCCGGGACTAGCGGGGGGCCGAGCTCCTACAATGAGCAGTTCTTC.

The chain is built from TRBV7-2 and TRBJ2-4; TRBD2 matches 7 bases. V shed 1 base and J 7 bases; nucleotides not matched to a gene: 19. CDR3 length: 19 residues. Germline values: CDR1 SGHTA, CDR2 FQGNSA. CDR3 loop: CASSLDPRLAPHRKNIQYF. CDR3 DNA: TGTGCCAGCAGCTTAGATCCGAGACTAGCTCCCCACCGGAAGAACATTCAGTACTTC.

The chain carries TRBV7-3 and TRBJ2-1, with D tentatively TRBD1 (6 bases). Looked up from germline, CDR1 is SGHTA and CDR2 is FQGTGA. There are 15 residues in the CDR3. The V end lost 0 bases, the J end lost 9 bases, and 15 bases lay between the germline ends. This CDR3 is CASSLTGPGEIEQFF. The CDR3 nucleotides read TGTGCCAGCAGCTTAACCGGACCAGGGGAGATTGAGCAGTTCTTC.

The chain combines TRBV3-1 (or the pseudogene TRBV3-2) with TRBJ2-2; D remains ambiguous. Deletions cut 4 bases from V and 6 bases from J, with 12 bases between. Germline CDR1 reads LGHDT; CDR2 reads YNNKEL (reference sequence). The CDR3 has 14 residues. The CDR3, as DNA: TGTGCCAGCAGCCCAGCACGGGTACCCGGGGAGCTGTTTTTT. As protein: CASSPARVPGELFF.

The chain combines TRBV6-2 or TRBV6-3 with TRBJ2-7; D is possibly TRBD2 (6 bases). Germline values: CDR1 MNHEY, CDR2 SVGEGT. V lost 2 bases and J 6 bases, leaving 17 bases between the germline ends. This CDR3 is 15 amino acids long. The CDR3 nucleotides read TGTGCCAGCAGTTACGCGGCGGGGCTCCTTGGCGAGCAGTACGTC. Protein product: CASSYAAGLLGEQYV.

The J gene is TRBJ1-2, the V gene TRBV5-1; tentative D call: TRBD1 (5 bases). The germline V and J ends were trimmed by 2 bases and 0 bases, with 8 bases remaining between them. The germline V gene has CDR1 SGHRS and CDR2 YFSETQ. This CDR3 region has 14 residues. CDR3 loop: CASSFDSANYGYTF. The CDR3 DNA follows: TGCGCCAGCAGCTTCGACAGTGCTAACTATGGCTACACCTTC.

The CDR3 reads CASSHESYGTGRGDEKLFF. The CDR3, as DNA: TGCGCCAGCAGTCACGAGTCTTATGGGACAGGGAGGGGGGATGAAAAACTGTTTTTT. This chain links TRBV10-1 with TRBJ1-4, with TRBD1 matching over 9 bases. The CDR3 has 19 residues. The ends lost 5 bases at V and 6 bases at J; junction bases unmatched: 19. The germline V gene encodes CDR1 WNHNN and CDR2 SYGVQD (reference sequence).

This chain links TRBV24-1 with TRBJ2-2; 7 bases map to TRBD2. The CDR3 runs 18 residues. Germline values: CDR1 KGHDR, CDR2 SFDVKD. V was pared by 5 bases and J by 4 bases, with 15 bases of the junction left unmatched. The CDR3 here is CATSGYTTGGRGTGELFF. The CDR3 region has the DNA TGTGCCACCAGTGGCTACACAACGGGGGGAAGAGGCACCGGGGAGCTGTTTTTT.

The rearrangement links TRBV3-1 (or the pseudogene TRBV3-2) to TRBJ2-3, with 7 positions matching TRBD2. After removal of 6 bases from V and 4 bases from J, the junction contained 16 bases not matched to a gene. The germline V gene has CDR1 LGHDT and CDR2 YNNKEL (reference sequence). The CDR3 length is 17 residues. CDR3 sequence reads: CASSPPDGGNVADTQYF. CDR3 in DNA: TGTGCCAGCAGTCCTCCGGACGGGGGGAACGTGGCAGATACGCAGTATTTT.

This chain joins TRBV7-2 and TRBJ1-6, with 8 nucleotides matching TRBD1. The CDR3 is made up of 14 amino acids. Germline V gene lookup returns CDR1 SGHTA and CDR2 FQGNSA. V shed 2 bases and J 11 bases; nucleotides not matched to a gene: 5. The CDR3 region is CASSLSGTGPPLHF. The DNA for the CDR3 is TGTGCCAGCAGCTTATCCGGGACAGGACCACCCCTCCACTTT.

V is TRBV2 and J is TRBJ2-5, with 10 bases fitting TRBD1. This CDR3 region has 15 residues. Germline CDR1 reads SNHLY; CDR2 reads FYNNEI. V lost 11 bases to trimming and J lost 5 bases; unmatched junction nucleotides: 14. The CDR3 sequence: CAGQGGLARRETQYF. The CDR3 DNA reads as TGTGCCGGACAGGGGGGGCTAGCCCGGCGGGAGACCCAGTACTTC.

The V call is TRBV7-2, the J call TRBJ2-7; 7 bases align to TRBD2. The CDR3 length is 16 residues. From germline, CDR1 is SGHTA and CDR2 FQGNSA. V lost 2 bases, J lost 1 base, and 8 bases stayed unmatched. CDR3 amino acids: CASSLSGANPSYEQYF. DNA of the CDR3: TGTGCCAGCAGCTTAAGCGGGGCCAATCCATCCTACGAGCAGTACTTC.

The chain couples TRBV3-1 (or the pseudogene TRBV3-2) to TRBJ2-5; the D gene is possibly TRBD1 (7 bases). Trimming removed 4 bases at V and 1 base at J, with 10 bases between. Germline V gives CDR1 LGHDT, CDR2 YNNKEL (reference sequence). The CDR3 is 14 residues long. CDR3 bases: TGTGCCAGCAGCCGCGGGACAGCCCAAGAGACCCAGTACTTC. This sequence encodes CASSRGTAQETQYF.

V and J are TRBV6-2 or TRBV6-3 and TRBJ2-3, with 13 bases fitting TRBD2. The CDR3 is made up of 13 amino acids. J gave up 14 bases and V 2 bases, and 4 bases lay outside the gene matches. Germline CDR1 MNHEY, CDR2 SVGEGT. The CDR3: CASSYGTSGERYF. CDR3 bases: TGTGCCAGCAGTTACGGGACTAGCGGGGAGCGGTATTTT.

This chain uses TRBV19 with TRBJ2-1; 11 bases fit TRBD2. The V and J ends lost 7 bases and 0 bases, in that order; junction bases with no gene match: 2. This CDR3 has 15 amino acids. Germline V gives CDR1 LNHDA, CDR2 SQIVND (reference sequence). CDR3 DNA sequence: TGTGCCAGTACTCTAGCGGGGGGCTCCTACAATGAGCAGTTCTTC. Amino acids: CASTLAGGSYNEQFF.

The DNA for the CDR3 is TGTGCCAGCAGCTTAAGCGCCGGGGAGCTGTTTTTT. It yields the protein CASSLSAGELFF. This chain uses TRBV7-9 with TRBJ2-2; D is unresolved. The length of the CDR3 is 12 residues. Trimming removed 2 bases from V and 6 bases from J, with 4 bases in between. Germline assignment: CDR1 SEHNR and CDR2 FQNEAQ (reference sequence).

The genes are TRBV10-3 and TRBJ1-1, with no clear D. CDR3 size: 14 residues. Between the trimmed V and J ends, which lost 4 bases and 1 base, there was a span of 10 bases. From germline, CDR1 is ENHRY and CDR2 SYGVKD. In DNA form, the CDR3 reads TGTGCCATCAGTGTCTCGGGAGCGAACACTGAAGCTTTCTTT. This codes for CAISVSGANTEAFF.